The 21 T cell receptor beta chains listed next were all sequenced from one sample in a study of shared clonotypes between healthy human individuals. Assay used: immunoSEQ multiplex PCR; TCRdb lists only in-frame clones, some missing. The repertoire consists of more than 500,000 clones, with around 96% occurring once and the leading ten covering about 0.067%. Material: naive CD4+ T cells sorted from blood. Subset here: CD45RA+ positively selected. Receptors originate from a woman aged 25-40 years in good health.

The chain carries TRBV30 and TRBJ1-1; D unclear. The germline V gene encodes CDR1 GTSNPN and CDR2 SVGIG (reference sequence). Trimming left V 7 bases short and J 0 bases short, with 12 bases between. The CDR3 is made up of 13 amino acids. CDR3 coding DNA: TGTGCCTCCTTCTCGAATCTGAACACTGAAGCTTTCTTT. Residues: CASFSNLNTEAFF. Based on the CDR3 plus reference TRBV30 and TRBJ1-1, the full variable domain is SQTIHQWPATLVQPVGSPLSLECTVEGTSNPNLYWYRQAAGRGLQLLFYSVGIGQISSEVPQNLSASRPQDRQFILSSKKLLLSDSGFYLCASFSNLNTEAFFGQGTRLTVV.

This clone was recorded once. This chain uses TRBV28 with TRBJ1-1, with TRBD1 matching over 7 bases. The CDR3 runs 15 residues. Germline V CDR1 and CDR2: MDHEN, SYDVKM. Unmatched junction bases numbered 17, after V lost 5 bases and J lost 11 bases. The CDR3 bases are TGTGCCAGCAGTCCCCCGAGACAGGGAGGGTCTGGTGCTTTCTTT. As protein: CASSPPRQGGSGAFF.

The J gene is TRBJ2-1, the V gene TRBV5-1; TRBD2 matches 10 bases. Germline CDR1 is SGHRS and CDR2 is YFSETQ. The ends lost 2 bases at V and 9 bases at J; junction bases unmatched: 5. The CDR3 is 14 residues long. The CDR3 region is CASSFLAGEVEQFF. CDR3 DNA sequence: TGCGCCAGCAGCTTCCTAGCGGGAGAGGTTGAGCAGTTCTTC.

The chain has TRBV28 and TRBJ2-7; TRBD1 aligns across 8 bases. CDR1 and CDR2 from the germline V gene are MDHEN and SYDVKM. Losses at the gene ends were 6 bases for V and 2 bases for J; bases not matched to a gene: 9. The CDR3 loop spans 15 amino acids. The CDR3 DNA follows: TGTGCCAGCAGCCCCCCAGGGGGCTCGGCCTACGAGCAGTACTTC. This codes for CASSPPGGSAYEQYF.

This clone has only one observation. The J gene is TRBJ1-3, the V gene TRBV29-1, with D unclear. Trimming took 6 bases from V and 4 from J, leaving 10 bases between them. Per germline, CDR1 SQVTM and CDR2 ANQGSEA. This CDR3 is 12 amino acids long. The CDR3 nucleotides are TGCAGCGTCTCGACGGAGGGAAACACCATATATTTT. Translating it yields CSVSTEGNTIYF.

This sequence joins TRBV5-1 and TRBJ2-1; 7 bases agree with TRBD1. CDR3 length equals 13 residues. Trimming removed 3 bases from V and 8 bases from J; junction bases left unmatched: 5. The germline gives CDR1 SGHRS, CDR2 YFSETQ. CDR3: CASSSGTVDEQFF. The CDR3, as DNA: TGCGCCAGCAGCTCCGGGACAGTTGATGAGCAGTTCTTC. Full variable domain (remainder filled in from reference TRBV5-1 and TRBJ2-1): KAGVTQTPRYLIKTRGQQVTLSCSPISGHRSVSWYQQTPGQGLQFLFEYFSETQRNKGNFPGRFSGRQFSNSRSEMNVSTLELGDSALYLCASSSGTVDEQFFGPGTRLTVL.

The V gene is TRBV7-8, the J gene TRBJ1-5; TRBD1 is a possible D gene (6 bases). V dropped 3 bases and J dropped 1 base, with 19 bases sitting between them. The CDR3 contains 18 residues. Germline V gene lookup returns CDR1 SGHVS and CDR2 FQNEAQ. The CDR3 DNA is TGTGCCAGCAGCTTCACCGGCAGGGGCCTTCCCAGCAATCAGCCCCAGCATTTT. It codes for CASSFTGRGLPSNQPQHF.

The chain uses TRBV5-1 and TRBJ2-1; 9 nucleotides line up with TRBD1. From germline, CDR1 is SGHRS and CDR2 YFSETQ. The J segment lost 3 bases and the V segment lost 6 bases, leaving 7 bases of the junction unmatched. CDR3 length: 15 residues. CDR3 amino acids: CASTLGQGIYNEQFF. The DNA of the CDR3 is TGCGCCAGCACCTTAGGACAGGGGATCTACAATGAGCAGTTCTTC.

The chain joins TRBV29-1 to TRBJ2-3, with no clear D. Trimming shortened V by 4 bases and J by 5 bases, and 10 bases separated the two germline ends. This CDR3 contains 12 residues. Germline V gene lookup returns CDR1 SQVTM and CDR2 ANQGSEA. The CDR3 protein is CSVAGCEDTQYF. The CDR3 DNA reads as TGCAGCGTTGCCGGGTGCGAAGATACGCAGTATTTT.

The rearrangement uses TRBV5-1 and TRBJ2-1; D gene uncertain. Looked up from germline, CDR1 is SGHRS and CDR2 is YFSETQ. The CDR3 is made up of 14 amino acids. Trimming removed 1 base at V and 4 bases at J, with 9 bases between. CDR3 loop: CASSLSTSYNEQFF. CDR3 nucleotide sequence: TGCGCCAGCAGCTTGTCTACCAGTTACAATGAGCAGTTCTTC. Using reference TRBV5-1 and TRBJ2-1 for the parts outside the CDR3, the full variable domain is KAGVTQTPRYLIKTRGQQVTLSCSPISGHRSVSWYQQTPGQGLQFLFEYFSETQRNKGNFPGRFSGRQFSNSRSEMNVSTLELGDSALYLCASSLSTSYNEQFFGPGTRLTVL.

This clone has a single count. The rearrangement links TRBV29-1 to TRBJ1-1, with a possible D match to TRBD1 (5 bases). The CDR3 consists of 13 residues. CDR1 and CDR2 from the germline V gene are SQVTM and ANQGSEA. V was pared by 3 bases and J by 1 base, with 9 bases between. As DNA, the CDR3 is TGCAGCGTTGACGCAGGGACGAACACTGAAGCTTTCTTT. Its translation is CSVDAGTNTEAFF.

The chain employs TRBV30 and TRBJ1-5; D is possibly TRBD1 (5 bases). CDR1 is GTSNPN, CDR2 SVGIG, per germline (reference sequence). Trimming left V 2 bases short and J 0 bases short, with 14 bases between. The CDR3 has 16 amino acids. The CDR3 region is CAWSTTGAYSNQPQHF. The CDR3 DNA sequence: TGTGCCTGGAGTACCACTGGGGCTTATAGCAATCAGCCCCAGCATTTT. Variable domain in full (rest from reference TRBV30 and TRBJ1-5): SQTIHQWPATLVQPVGSPLSLECTVEGTSNPNLYWYRQAAGRGLQLLFYSVGIGQISSEVPQNLSASRPQDRQFILSSKKLLLSDSGFYLCAWSTTGAYSNQPQHFGDGTRLSIL.

The J gene is TRBJ2-5, the V gene TRBV5-1, with D perhaps matching TRBD1 (5 bases). CDR1 is SGHRS, CDR2 YFSETQ, per germline. The CDR3 covers 14 residues. The V end lost 0 bases, the J end lost 3 bases, and 9 bases lay between the germline ends. The CDR3 region has the DNA TGCGCCAGCAGCTTGGCCGGCAGGGAAGAGACCCAGTACTTC. It yields the protein CASSLAGREETQYF.

This chain links TRBV27 with TRBJ1-4; 7 bases map to TRBD1. The CDR3 contains 16 residues. CDR1 is MNHEY and CDR2 is SMNVEV in the germline V gene (reference sequence). With 5 bases clipped from V and 3 bases from J, the junction kept 9 bases outside the gene matches. Here the CDR3 reads CASSGHPGQPNEKLFF. In DNA, the CDR3 is TGTGCCAGCAGTGGACACCCGGGACAGCCTAATGAAAAACTGTTTTTT.

The DNA for the CDR3 is TGTGCCAGCAGCTATGGACTAGCGGGAGGAGGGGAGACCCAGTACTTC. It codes for CASSYGLAGGGETQYF. V usage is TRBV11-2 and J usage is TRBJ2-5, with TRBD2 matching over 14 bases. The CDR3 spans 16 residues. The germline V gene has CDR1 SGHAT and CDR2 FQNNGV. Losses at the gene ends were 4 bases for V and 5 bases for J; bases not matched to a gene: 6.

The J gene is TRBJ2-2, the V gene TRBV5-4; D remains unclear. The germline V gene encodes CDR1 SGHNT and CDR2 YYREEE (reference sequence). CDR3 length: 13 residues. Trimming shortened V by 4 bases and J by 4 bases, and 8 bases separated the two germline ends. The CDR3 is CASSADFTGELFF. CDR3 DNA: TGTGCCAGCAGCGCTGACTTCACCGGGGAGCTGTTTTTT.

The chain recombines TRBV5-1 with TRBJ2-1, with 12 bases matching TRBD2. V was clipped by 4 bases and J by 6 bases; unmatched bases: 5. The CDR3 is made up of 15 amino acids. CDR1 is SGHRS and CDR2 is YFSETQ in the germline V gene. CDR3 sequence reads: CASSTGLAGTNEQFF. The CDR3 DNA reads as TGCGCCAGCAGCACGGGACTAGCGGGTACCAATGAGCAGTTCTTC. Using reference TRBV5-1 and TRBJ2-1 for the parts outside the CDR3, the full variable domain is KAGVTQTPRYLIKTRGQQVTLSCSPISGHRSVSWYQQTPGQGLQFLFEYFSETQRNKGNFPGRFSGRQFSNSRSEMNVSTLELGDSALYLCASSTGLAGTNEQFFGPGTRLTVL.

This clone appeared once. J is TRBJ1-2 and V is TRBV28; 8 bases agree with TRBD1. Germline values: CDR1 MDHEN, CDR2 SYDVKM. J lost 7 bases, V lost 2 bases, and 6 bases had no gene match. The CDR3 is made up of 14 amino acids. The CDR3 protein is CASSLEDRDSGYTF. CDR3 DNA: TGTGCCAGCAGTTTAGAGGACAGGGACAGTGGCTACACCTTC.

The rearrangement uses TRBV11-3 and TRBJ2-2; D uncertain. Looked up from germline, CDR1 is SGHNT and CDR2 is YENEEA. V gave up 4 bases and J gave up 9 bases, with 12 bases separating them. The CDR3 covers 13 residues. The CDR3 DNA reads as TGTGCCAGCAGCTCTGTCAAGGAAAGGGAGCTGTTTTTT. It specifies CASSSVKERELFF. The full variable domain, rest sourced from reference TRBV11-3 and TRBJ2-2, is EAGVVQSPRYKIIEKKQPVAFWCNPISGHNTLYWYLQNLGQGPELLIRYENEEAVDDSQLPKDRFSAERLKGVDSTLKIQPAELGDSAVYLCASSSVKERELFFGEGSRLTVL.

This chain links TRBV6-1 with TRBJ2-5, with D perhaps TRBD2 (6 bases). Germline V lookup: CDR1 MNHNS, CDR2 SASEGT. There are 13 residues in the CDR3. Trimming took 6 bases from V and 11 from J, leaving 19 bases between them. The CDR3 region has the DNA TGTGCCAGCAGGAGGGAGGAGGGAAGGAAACAGTACTTC. Translation: CASRREEGRKQYF.

The chain recombines TRBV5-1 with TRBJ2-7; TRBD1 aligns across 11 bases. The germline CDR1 and CDR2 sequences are SGHRS and YFSETQ. CDR3 length equals 13 residues. V was clipped by 5 bases and J by 6 bases; unmatched bases: 4. CDR3 region: CASRPGQGGEQYF. The CDR3 DNA is TGCGCCAGCAGGCCGGGACAGGGGGGCGAGCAGTACTTC.